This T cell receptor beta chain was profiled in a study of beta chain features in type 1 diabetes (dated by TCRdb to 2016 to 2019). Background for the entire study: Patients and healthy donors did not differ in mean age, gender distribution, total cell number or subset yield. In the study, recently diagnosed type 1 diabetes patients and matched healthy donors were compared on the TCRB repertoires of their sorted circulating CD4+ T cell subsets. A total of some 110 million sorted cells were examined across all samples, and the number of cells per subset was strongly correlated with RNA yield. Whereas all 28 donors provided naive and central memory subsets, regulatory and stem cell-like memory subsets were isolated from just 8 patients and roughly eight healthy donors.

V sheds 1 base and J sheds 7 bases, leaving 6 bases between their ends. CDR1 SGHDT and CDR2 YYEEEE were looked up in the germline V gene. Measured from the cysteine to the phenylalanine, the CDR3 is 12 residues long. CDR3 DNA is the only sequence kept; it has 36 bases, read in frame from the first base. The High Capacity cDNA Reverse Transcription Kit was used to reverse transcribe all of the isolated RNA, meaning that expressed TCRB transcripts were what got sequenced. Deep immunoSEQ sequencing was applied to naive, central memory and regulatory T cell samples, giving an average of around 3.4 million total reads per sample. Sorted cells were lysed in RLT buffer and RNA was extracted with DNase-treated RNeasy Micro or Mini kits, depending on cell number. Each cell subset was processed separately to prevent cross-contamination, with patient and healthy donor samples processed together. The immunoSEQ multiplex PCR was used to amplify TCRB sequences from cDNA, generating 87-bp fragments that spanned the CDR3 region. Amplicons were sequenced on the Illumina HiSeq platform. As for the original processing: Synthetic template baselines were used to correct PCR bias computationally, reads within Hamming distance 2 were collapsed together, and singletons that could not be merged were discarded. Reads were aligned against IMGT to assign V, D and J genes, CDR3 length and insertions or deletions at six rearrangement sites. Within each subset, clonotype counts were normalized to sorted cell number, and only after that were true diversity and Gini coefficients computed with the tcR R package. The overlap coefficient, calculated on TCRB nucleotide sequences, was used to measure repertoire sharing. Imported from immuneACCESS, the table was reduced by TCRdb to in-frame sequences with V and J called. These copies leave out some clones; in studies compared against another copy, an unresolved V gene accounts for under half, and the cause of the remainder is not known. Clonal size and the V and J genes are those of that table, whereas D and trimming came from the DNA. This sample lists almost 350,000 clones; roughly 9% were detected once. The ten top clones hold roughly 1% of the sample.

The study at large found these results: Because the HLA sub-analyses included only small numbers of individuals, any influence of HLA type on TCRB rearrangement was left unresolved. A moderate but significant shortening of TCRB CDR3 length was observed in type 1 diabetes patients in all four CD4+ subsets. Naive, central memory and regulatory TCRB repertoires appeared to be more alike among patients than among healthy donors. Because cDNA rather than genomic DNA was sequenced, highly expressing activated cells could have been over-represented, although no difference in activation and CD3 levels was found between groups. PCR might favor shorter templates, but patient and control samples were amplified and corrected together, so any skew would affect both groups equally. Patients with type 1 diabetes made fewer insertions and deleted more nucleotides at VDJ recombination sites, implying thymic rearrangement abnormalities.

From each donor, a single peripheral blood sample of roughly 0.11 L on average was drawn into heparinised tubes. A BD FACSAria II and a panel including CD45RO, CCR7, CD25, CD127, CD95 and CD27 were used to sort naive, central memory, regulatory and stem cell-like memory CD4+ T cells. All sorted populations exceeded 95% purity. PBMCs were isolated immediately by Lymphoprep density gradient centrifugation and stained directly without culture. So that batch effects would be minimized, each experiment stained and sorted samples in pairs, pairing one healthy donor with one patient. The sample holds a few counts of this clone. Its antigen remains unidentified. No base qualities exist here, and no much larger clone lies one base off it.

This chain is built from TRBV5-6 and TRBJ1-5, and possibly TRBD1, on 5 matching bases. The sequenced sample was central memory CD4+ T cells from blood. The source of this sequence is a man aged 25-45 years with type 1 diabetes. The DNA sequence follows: TGTGCCAGCAGCTTGTGGGGCCAGCCCCAGCATTTT. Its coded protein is CASSLWGQPQHF.